These 16 T cell receptor beta chains came from one sample sequenced in a study of radiotherapy plus CTLA-4 blockade in lung cancer. Profiled with immunoSEQ multiplex PCR; TCRdb holds only in-frame clones, not every one. The profile shows 80,000 to 95,000 clones, roughly 87% of them singletons. Sequencing used peripheral blood, obtained from a patient treated with radiotherapy plus ipilimumab. These receptor sequences come from a human donor with non-small cell lung cancer who had stable disease on radiotherapy plus ipilimumab.

The rearrangement uses TRBV28 and TRBJ1-6; 11 nucleotides match TRBD1. This CDR3 is 15 amino acids long. CDR1 is MDHEN, CDR2 SYDVKM, per germline. V lost 6 bases and J lost 10; bases outside the gene matches: 8. CDR3 protein: CASRAGTGGQSPLHF. DNA for the CDR3: TGTGCCAGCAGGGCCGGGACAGGGGGTCAGTCACCCCTCCACTTT. Filled out from reference TRBV28 and TRBJ1-6, the complete variable domain reads DVKVTQSSRYLVKRTGEKVFLECVQDMDHENMFWYRQDPGLGLRLIYFSYDVKMKEKGDIPEGYSVSREKKERFSLILESASTNQTSMYLCASRAGTGGQSPLHFGNGTRLTVT.

The rearrangement links TRBV9 to TRBJ1-6; D gene uncertain. Germline V gene sequence: CDR1 SGDLS, CDR2 YYNGEE. The CDR3 contains 14 residues. Trimming pared 3 bases from V and 5 bases from J, leaving 9 bases between. The chain's CDR3 is CASSERTDNSPLHF. CDR3 bases: TGTGCCAGCAGCGAGAGGACGGATAATTCACCCCTCCACTTT.

The chain links TRBV7-3 to TRBJ1-2; D is perhaps TRBD1 (6 bases). V gave up 4 bases and J gave up 5 bases, with 17 bases separating them. The CDR3 totals 15 residues. Germline lookup yields CDR1 SGHTA and CDR2 FQGTGA. CDR3 in amino acids: CASSSPDRGAYGYTF. CDR3 in DNA: TGTGCCAGCAGCTCACCGGATCGGGGGGCTTATGGCTACACCTTC.

This rearrangement joins TRBV28 to TRBJ1-2; 11 bases match TRBD1. Trimming cost V 5 bases and J 2 bases; bases outside gene matches: 10. CDR3 length: 17 residues. Germline V gives CDR1 MDHEN, CDR2 SYDVKM. CDR3 DNA sequence: TGTGCCAGCAGTGTGACCGGGACAGGGGGTAACAACTATGGCTACACCTTC. Translated, it gives CASSVTGTGGNNYGYTF.

This clone showed up just a few times. The chain recombines TRBV2 with TRBJ2-2; 7 bases align to TRBD2. The CDR3 totals 16 residues. V dropped 5 bases and J dropped 5; count of bases not matched to a gene: 11. Germline loops: CDR1 SNHLY, CDR2 FYNNEI. The CDR3 coding sequence is TGTGCCAGCAGTCTACTAGCGCAAAGTAGAACCGGGGAGCTGTTTTTT. This encodes CASSLLAQSRTGELFF.

The V call is TRBV19, the J call TRBJ2-7, with 10 bases identical to TRBD1. Germline CDR1 and CDR2: LNHDA and SQIVND (reference sequence). V was pared by 0 bases and J by 5 bases, with 7 bases of the junction left unmatched. This CDR3 spans 16 amino acids. This CDR3 is CASSIELGQGIDEQYF. The CDR3 coding sequence is TGTGCCAGTAGTATAGAGTTGGGACAGGGGATCGACGAGCAGTACTTC.

V gene TRBV29-1 combines with J gene TRBJ2-5; 12 bases are a match to TRBD2. Germline V gene data show CDR1 as SQVTM and CDR2 as ANQGSEA. The CDR3 covers 14 residues. J lost 6 bases, V lost 7 bases, and 9 bases had no gene match. The CDR3, as DNA: TGCAGCGGGGGGCTAGCGGGGGGGCAAAAGACCCAGTACTTC. Translated: CSGGLAGGQKTQYF.

The chain joins TRBV5-1 to TRBJ2-5; TRBD1 agrees at 8 bases. CDR1 is SGHRS and CDR2 is YFSETQ in the germline V gene. This CDR3 is 15 amino acids long. The J segment lost 5 bases and the V segment lost 0 bases, leaving 6 bases of the junction unmatched. CDR3 region: CASSLGGRTGETQYF. Here the CDR3 DNA reads TGCGCCAGCAGCTTGGGCGGGCGGACAGGGGAGACCCAGTACTTC.

The J gene is TRBJ2-5, the V gene TRBV27; D is tentatively TRBD1 or TRBD2 (5 bases each). Between the trimmed V and J ends, which lost 4 bases and 5 bases, there was a span of 14 bases. CDR3 length: 14 amino acids. CDR1 MNHEY and CDR2 SMNVEV come from the germline V gene (reference sequence). Written as DNA, the CDR3 is TGTGCCAGCAGTTGGGGACGGGCGGATGAGACCCAGTACTTC. As protein: CASSWGRADETQYF.

The chain combines TRBV2 with TRBJ2-7; TRBD1 agrees at 10 bases. This CDR3 region has 15 residues. The V gene end was trimmed by 0 bases and the J gene end by 9 bases; junction bases not matched to a gene: 8. Germline-derived CDR1 and CDR2 are SNHLY and FYNNEI. The DNA for the CDR3 is TGTGCCAGCAGTGAAGCCGGGACAGGGGTTCAGGTGCAGTACTTC. Its translation: CASSEAGTGVQVQYF.

The chain has TRBV5-1 and TRBJ1-3; TRBD1 might be the D (6 bases). CDR3 length equals 17 residues. Germline V gene data show CDR1 as SGHRS and CDR2 as YFSETQ. Deletions cut 2 bases from V and 0 bases from J, with 15 bases between. The CDR3 bases are TGCGCCAGCAGCTTTGGCCTGGGACACAACTCTGGAAACACCATATATTTT. This encodes CASSFGLGHNSGNTIYF.

V and J are TRBV9 and TRBJ2-6; TRBD1 agrees at 8 bases. Germline values: CDR1 SGDLS, CDR2 YYNGEE. The CDR3 consists of 20 residues. V gave up 3 bases and J gave up 3 bases; unmatched junction bases: 17. The CDR3 loop reads CASSALVRDRRLNGANVLTF. In DNA, the CDR3 is TGTGCCAGCAGCGCCCTAGTCCGGGACAGGAGGTTAAATGGGGCCAACGTCCTGACTTTC.

The chain carries TRBV6-4 and TRBJ2-1; D uncertain. With 2 bases removed from V and 7 bases from J, the gap between germline ends came to 12 bases. This CDR3 region has 14 residues. Germline-derived CDR1 and CDR2 are MRHNA and SNTAGT. CDR3 bases: TGTGCCAGCAGTGACCTATTTCCGGGTAATGAGCAGTTCTTC. Amino acid sequence: CASSDLFPGNEQFF.

The chain uses TRBV6-1 and TRBJ1-2, with D unresolved. Deletions cut 5 bases from V and 8 bases from J, with 9 bases between. The CDR3 contains 11 residues. In germline, CDR1 is MNHNS, CDR2 SASEGT. The CDR3 nucleotides are TGTGCCAGCAGTTTTTTTGGAGGCTACACCTTC. Amino acid sequence: CASSFFGGYTF.

This chain connects TRBV29-1 to TRBJ2-7; 10 bases line up with TRBD1. Trimming removed 2 bases from V and 6 bases from J; junction bases left unmatched: 10. This CDR3 is built from 15 residues. Germline values: CDR1 SQVTM, CDR2 ANQGSEA. The CDR3 DNA is TGCAGCGTTGAATCCTCGGGACAGGGGTCCCGCGAGCAGTACTTC. Protein product: CSVESSGQGSREQYF.

The rearrangement links TRBV10-2 to TRBJ2-3; D perhaps matches TRBD2 (5 bases). Germline CDR1 and CDR2: WSHSY and SAAADI. CDR3 length: 14 amino acids. The V and J ends lost 8 bases and 1 base respectively, with 13 bases between them. CDR3 protein: CASLGSAGTDTQYF. The CDR3 DNA is TGCGCCAGCTTGGGTAGCGCCGGCACAGATACGCAGTATTTT.